This T cell receptor beta chain derives from a study of shared clonotypes between healthy human individuals. The study, taken as a whole, reports: Naive CD4 clonotypes were shared across several donors at about 5%.

Details on this clone: No antigen is known for it.

Germline lookup yields CDR1 SGHRS and CDR2 YFSETQ. The CDR3 consists of 15 residues. V was cut by 4 bases and J by 1 base, with 14 bases left in between. The study drew its donors from healthy HIV-negative adults without recent acute infections or vaccinations. Sequencing was performed with immunoSEQ multiplex PCR; in TCRdb, only in-frame clones are kept and a portion is missing. The sample contains approximately 1.1 million clones, around 82% of which appear only once. The receptor's source is a man younger than 35 in good health. Some clones in this sample may be carry-over from other donors' samples. The J gene is TRBJ2-5, the V gene TRBV5-1; perhaps TRBD1 as D (6 bases). Material: memory CD4+ T cells from PBMCs. Subset specified: CD45RA-negative fraction. For the CDR3, the DNA is TGCGCCAGCAGCGACCCGGGACACATCCAAGAGACCCAGTACTTC. Translating gives CASSDPGHIQETQYF.